The rows below give T cell receptor beta chains drawn from one sample of a study of vaccination effects on CD4 cells after COVID-19. The repertoire was sequenced with immunoSEQ multiplex PCR; TCRdb's copy has only in-frame clones and lacks some. The sample records 68,000 or so clones, 75% to 90% being singletons. Antigens for these TCRs are unknown. The input for sequencing was CD4+ T cells from PBMCs cultured with SARS-CoV-2 spike peptides, taken before COVID-19 vaccination. Every receptor here comes from a human donor who received a COVID-19 vaccine. The CDR3 runs from the conserved cysteine through the conserved F or W. The order of the fields is V gene, CDR3 length, clone size, D gene, J gene, CDR3 DNA, CDR3 protein. A D gene is named only where the DNA matches it firmly. Clone size, where shown, is once, few, many, or a class for clones that have expanded.

>TRBV9|15|NA|TRBD1|TRBJ1-1
TGTGCCAGCAGCACAACAGGGGGACCAAACACTGAAGCTTTCTTT
CASSTTGGPNTEAFF
>TRBV18|19|NA|TRBD1|TRBJ2-1
TGTGCCAGCTCACCATTGCCCCAAACCGGGACAGGGGAGGCCAATGAGCAGTTCTTC
CASSPLPQTGTGEANEQFF
>TRBV4-1|17|few|NA|TRBJ2-2
TGCGCCAGCAGCCTCGGGACACCATCTCCGAACACCGGGGAGCTGTTTTTT
CASSLGTPSPNTGELFF
>TRBV6-1|13|NA|NA|TRBJ1-5
TGTGCCAGCAGTGAGTTTGTGAATCAGCCCCAGCATTTT
CASSEFVNQPQHF
>TRBV6-4|13|NA|NA|TRBJ1-2
TGTGCCAGCAAGCGCTACACCGGATATGGCTACACCTTC
CASKRYTGYGYTF
>TRBV6-2/TRBV6-3|16|NA|NA|TRBJ2-2
TGTGCCAGCAGTCCCAGAGGGACACACAACACCGGGGAGCTGTTTTTT
CASSPRGTHNTGELFF
>TRBV6-5|14|NA|TRBD1|TRBJ1-5
TGTGCCAGCAGTTTCCTACAGGGGGTCCAGCCCCAGCATTTT
CASSFLQGVQPQHF
>TRBV5-1|17|NA|TRBD2|TRBJ2-2
TGCGCCAGCAGCTCAGGACTAGCGGGAAGAAACACCGGGGAGCTGTTTTTT
CASSSGLAGRNTGELFF
>TRBV7-3|16|once|TRBD1|TRBJ1-1
TGTGCCAGCAGCCCTACTTTAGGACAGGGGGTCACTGAAGCTTTCTTT
CASSPTLGQGVTEAFF
>TRBV28|14|NA|NA|TRBJ1-1
TGTGCCAGCTCCCCGGCGCAGACATACACTGAAGCTTTCTTT
CASSPAQTYTEAFF
>TRBV20-1|13|NA|NA|TRBJ1-6
TGCAGTGCTAGTCTCGGAGCCAATTCACCCCTCCACTTT
CSASLGANSPLHF
>TRBV27|15|once|NA|TRBJ1-5
TGTGCCAGCAGTTTTCAAGGATTTAGCAATCAGCCCCAGCATTTT
CASSFQGFSNQPQHF
>TRBV5-4|13|few|NA|TRBJ1-6
TGTGCCAGCAGCCCGCTGGGAAAGGCACCCCTCCACTTT
CASSPLGKAPLHF
>TRBV7-9|15|NA|TRBD1|TRBJ2-5
TGTGCCAGCAGCATAAGGGACAGGGAGGAAGAGACCCAGTACTTC
CASSIRDREEETQYF
>TRBV19|14|NA|TRBD1|TRBJ1-2
TGTGCCAGTAGTGCCCAGGGGGCGAACTATGGCTACACCTTC
CASSAQGANYGYTF
>TRBV24-1|16|NA|TRBD1|TRBJ2-6
TGTGCCACCAGTCCGACAGGGCTCTCTGGGGCCAACGTCCTGACTTTC
CATSPTGLSGANVLTF
>TRBV9|13|few|NA|TRBJ1-4
TGTGCCAGCAGCGACCGGGGTAATGAAAAACTGTTTTTT
CASSDRGNEKLFF
>TRBV27|15|large|NA|TRBJ2-1
TGTGCCAGCAGTTTATCGGGGGGCCACATTGATGAGCAGTTCTTC
CASSLSGGHIDEQFF
>TRBV19|15|NA|NA|TRBJ2-3
TGTGCCAGTAGGGGAGGGACACTCCTGACAGATACGCAGTATTTT
CASRGGTLLTDTQYF
>TRBV7-2|14|NA|NA|TRBJ2-1
TGTGCCAGCAGCCCTCTTAGCAGCTACAATGAGCAGTTCTTC
CASSPLSSYNEQFF
>TRBV14|13|NA|NA|TRBJ1-6
TGTGCCAGCAGGTCTTTCTATAATTCACCCCTCCACTTT
CASRSFYNSPLHF
>TRBV19|15|NA|NA|TRBJ2-2
TGTGCCACCAGGACGACTAGCCAGAGGGGGGGGGAGCTGTTTTTT
CATRTTSQRGGELFF
>TRBV7-9|14|NA|NA|TRBJ2-5
TGTGCCAGCAGCTTAGCGAACATTGGGGAGACCCAGTACTTC
CASSLANIGETQYF
>TRBV19|16|NA|TRBD1|TRBJ2-5
TGTGCCAGTAGTAACCAGGTGGGACAGGTAAAAGAGACCCAGTACTTC
CASSNQVGQVKETQYF
>TRBV11-2|16|NA|TRBD1|TRBJ1-6
TGTGCCAGCAGCTTGAGGGGACAGGGTAGATCTTCACCCCTCCACTTT
CASSLRGQGRSSPLHF
>TRBV6-5|14|NA|TRBD1|TRBJ2-5
TGTGCCAGCAGTTCTTGGACAGGGGAAGAGACCCAGTACTTC
CASSSWTGEETQYF
>TRBV5-1|12|once|NA|TRBJ2-1
TGCGCCAGCAGCCCCGCTTTAAATGAGCAGTTCTTC
CASSPALNEQFF
>TRBV12-3/TRBV12-4|13|NA|TRBD1|TRBJ1-5
TGTGCCAGCAGGACAGGGGCCCTTCAGCCCCAGCATTTT
CASRTGALQPQHF
>TRBV7-8|13|NA|NA|TRBJ1-5
TGTGCCAGCAGCTTAGATGTGGGACAGCCCCAGCATTTT
CASSLDVGQPQHF
>TRBV5-6|16|NA|NA|TRBJ2-2
TGTGCCAGCAGCGGGGGGACAGCCGCGAACACCGGGGAGCTGTTTTTT
CASSGGTAANTGELFF
>TRBV7-3|13|NA|NA|TRBJ1-4
TGTGCCAGCAGCTTAAAAGGGGGGGACAAACTGTTTTTT
CASSLKGGDKLFF
>TRBV7-3|15|NA|TRBD2|TRBJ2-3
TGTGCCAGCAGCACGCGGGGGGGGAGCACAGATACGCAGTATTTT
CASSTRGGSTDTQYF
>TRBV7-8|16|NA|TRBD1|TRBJ2-5
TGTGCCAGCAGCTTAGGGGCAGGGGGTAACCAAGAGACCCAGTACTTC
CASSLGAGGNQETQYF
>TRBV3-1/TRBV3-2|12|NA|NA|TRBJ2-2
TGTGCCAGCAGCCAACACACCGGGGAGCTGTTTTTT
CASSQHTGELFF
>TRBV11-3|14|NA|NA|TRBJ2-3
TGTGCCAGCAGCTTTAGGGGGAGCTCAGATACGCAGTATTTT
CASSFRGSSDTQYF
>TRBV5-6|14|NA|NA|TRBJ2-5
TGTGCCAGCAGCTTGGAGGTTCTCAGGGAGACCCAGTACTTC
CASSLEVLRETQYF
>TRBV7-3|15|NA|TRBD2|TRBJ2-3
TGTGCCAGCAGCTTAGGGCTAGCGGGGGGAGATACGCAGTATTTT
CASSLGLAGGDTQYF
>TRBV5-1|15|NA|TRBD1|TRBJ2-1
TGCGCCAGCAGCCAGGGGGACGCCCGCTACAATGAGCAGTTCTTC
CASSQGDARYNEQFF
>TRBV7-2|16|NA|NA|TRBJ2-2
TGTGCCAGCAGCTTTTCCGTGACAGGGAACACCGGGGAGCTGTTTTTT
CASSFSVTGNTGELFF
>TRBV6-5|15|once|NA|TRBJ2-3
TGTGCCAGCAGCCCGACTAGGGGTCATCTCAATACGCAGTATTTT
CASSPTRGHLNTQYF
>TRBV28|16|NA|TRBD1|TRBJ2-1
TGTGCCAGCTGGGGTCCCGGGACAGGGACCGGGAATGAGCAGTTCTTC
CASWGPGTGTGNEQFF
>TRBV28|13|NA|NA|TRBJ1-3
TGTGCCAGCAGCAGCCGGTCTGGAAACACCATATATTTT
CASSSRSGNTIYF
>TRBV6-5|15|NA|TRBD1|TRBJ1-2
TGTGCCAGCAGGAAACGACAGGGGGCGCTTAAAGGCTACACCTTC
CASRKRQGALKGYTF
>TRBV12-3/TRBV12-4|13|NA|NA|TRBJ1-1
TGTGCCAGCAGTTTAATGAGGAACACTGAAGCTTTCTTT
CASSLMRNTEAFF
>TRBV29-1|13|NA|TRBD1|TRBJ2-5
TGCAGCGTTGCCGGGACAGGGCAAGAGACCCAGTACTTC
CSVAGTGQETQYF
>TRBV4-1|17|few|TRBD1|TRBJ1-2
TGCGCCAGCAGCAGACTAACTTGGGACAGGGGGCGGGATGGCTACACCTTC
CASSRLTWDRGRDGYTF
>TRBV5-1|13|NA|NA|TRBJ1-1
TGCGCCAGCAGCTTGGCTGGGGGCGCGGCGGCTTTCTTT
CASSLAGGAAAFF
>TRBV7-2|16|once|TRBD2|TRBJ2-5
TGTGCCAGCAGCTTATGGGAGGGGATGGGTCTAGAGACCCAGTACTTC
CASSLWEGMGLETQYF
>TRBV7-9|12|NA|NA|TRBJ1-1
TGTGCCAGCAGCACGCCGAACACTGAAGCTTTCTTT
CASSTPNTEAFF
>TRBV18|16|NA|TRBD1|TRBJ2-2
TGTGCCAGCTCATCGTCGGGACAGCAGAACACCGGGGAGCTGTTTTTT
CASSSSGQQNTGELFF
>TRBV9|13|NA|NA|TRBJ1-2
TGTGCCAGCACAGTGGGGAACAACTATGGCTACACCTTC
CASTVGNNYGYTF
>TRBV13|14|NA|NA|TRBJ1-2
TGTGCCAGCAGCTTAGCGCGGGGCGCCGGTGGCTACACCTTC
CASSLARGAGGYTF
>TRBV2|13|NA|NA|TRBJ2-2
TGTGCCAGCTTTGGGGGTCGGGCCGGGGAGCTGTTTTTT
CASFGGRAGELFF